This T cell receptor beta chain was sequenced for a study of blood T cells in healthy people across ages. The CDR3 extends over 18 amino acids. This clonotype was detected a few times. Per-sample PBMC isolation yielded at least 6.5 million cells. A second roughly 7 to 11 cycle PCR used barcoded and J-beta primers. TCRdb used MiXCR to reprocess the 5' RACE reads, holding one entry per CDR3 protein. The table lists roughly 1,500,000 distinct CDR3 sequences, roughly 30% of them singletons. This clonotype was sampled from a young woman in good health. The rearrangement links TRBV21-1 to TRBJ2-1; TRBD1, the table's D call, lacks a check against the DNA. TRBV21-1 is shown as a pseudogene. What was sequenced was blood. The CDR3: CASSKGTLRPLVYNEQFF. In nucleotides, the CDR3 is TGTGCCAGCAGCAAAGGAACCTTGCGTCCCCTCGTCTACAATGAGCAGTTCTTC.